What follows is one T cell receptor (beta chain) and its context. The data are from a study of blood T cell repertoires in COVID-19. Unmatched junction bases numbered 3, after V lost 5 bases and J lost 3 bases. This CDR3 is 13 amino acids long. Germline assignment: CDR1 KGHSH and CDR2 LQKENI. Sequencing used immunoSEQ multiplex PCR; TCRdb keeps in-frame clones, though not all of them. The table shows about 200,000 clones, with more than 75% occurring only once. The chain recombines TRBV18 with TRBJ1-1; 7 bases agree with TRBD1. Input material: peripheral blood. The source of this sequence is a woman over 75 with acute or convalescent COVID-19. The CDR3 reads CASSYDRDTEAFF. Written as DNA, the CDR3 is TGTGCCAGCTCATATGACAGGGACACTGAAGCTTTCTTT.